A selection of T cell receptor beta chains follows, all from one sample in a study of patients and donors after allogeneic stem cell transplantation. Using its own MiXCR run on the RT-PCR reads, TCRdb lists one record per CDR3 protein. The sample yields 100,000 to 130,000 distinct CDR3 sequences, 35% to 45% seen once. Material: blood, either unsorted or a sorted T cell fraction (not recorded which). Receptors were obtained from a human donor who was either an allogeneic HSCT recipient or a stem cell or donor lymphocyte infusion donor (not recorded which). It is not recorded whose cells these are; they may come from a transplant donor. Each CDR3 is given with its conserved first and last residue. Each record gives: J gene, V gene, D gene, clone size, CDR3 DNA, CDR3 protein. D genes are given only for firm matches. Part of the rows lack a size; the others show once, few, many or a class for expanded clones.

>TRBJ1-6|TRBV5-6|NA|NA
TGTGCCAGCAGCTTGGCCGGGGAAAATAATTCACCCCTCCACTTT
CASSLAGENNSPLHF
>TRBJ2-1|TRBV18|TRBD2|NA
TGTGCCAGCTCGCCCGGGAGGTTAGCGAGGGATGAGCAGTTCTTC
CASSPGRLARDEQFF
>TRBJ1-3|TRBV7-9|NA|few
TGTGCCAGCAGCTTCGGGAGCTCTGGAAACACCATATATTTT
CASSFGSSGNTIYF
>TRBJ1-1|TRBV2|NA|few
TGTGCCAGCAGGGGACGGATAGAAGCTTTCTTT
CASRGRIEAFF
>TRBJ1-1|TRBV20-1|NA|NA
TGCAGTGCTAGTAAGGCGAATGAAGCTTTCTTT
CSASKANEAFF
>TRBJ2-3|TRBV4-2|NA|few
TGTGCCAGCAGCCAACAAGGGGAGGATACGCAGTATTTT
CASSQQGEDTQYF
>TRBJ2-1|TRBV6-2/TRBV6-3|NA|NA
TGTGCCAGCAGTTATTGGGGTGAGCAGTTCTTC
CASSYWGEQFF
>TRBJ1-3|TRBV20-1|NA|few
TGCAGTGCTGGAGAGGCCAGAGGAAACACCATATATTTT
CSAGEARGNTIYF
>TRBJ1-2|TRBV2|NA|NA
TGTGCCAGCAGTGTTCAGGGACTAAGAGGTGGCTACACCTTC
CASSVQGLRGGYTF
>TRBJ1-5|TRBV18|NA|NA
TGTGCCAGCTCACACCGGGGCCGGAATCAGCCCCAGCATTTT
CASSHRGRNQPQHF
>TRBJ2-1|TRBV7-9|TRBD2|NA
TGTGCCAGCAGCTTAGTAGCGGGAAGGGGTGAGCAGTTCTTC
CASSLVAGRGEQFF
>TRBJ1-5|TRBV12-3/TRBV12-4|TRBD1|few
TGTGCCAGCAGCCCCGGGGGGACAGCTAGGGATAATCAGCCCCAGCATTTT
CASSPGGTARDNQPQHF
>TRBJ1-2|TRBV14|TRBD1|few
TGTGCCAGCAGCCAAGGAGGGGGCCTAGCTAACTATGGCTACACCTTC
CASSQGGGLANYGYTF
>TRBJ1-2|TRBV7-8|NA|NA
TGTGCCAGCAGCTTCGGACTCGAGGGCTACACCTTC
CASSFGLEGYTF
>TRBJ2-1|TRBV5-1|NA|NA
TGCGCCGTAAGTCCCACAGGGCCCCCCTACAATGAGCAGTTCTTC
CAVSPTGPPYNEQFF
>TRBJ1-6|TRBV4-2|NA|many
TGTGCCAGCAGCCACCCGGGGGGGGATTCACCCCTCCACTTT
CASSHPGGDSPLHF
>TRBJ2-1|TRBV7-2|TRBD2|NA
TGTGCCAGCAGCTTAGCGACTAGCGGGGTGAATGAGCAGTTCTTC
CASSLATSGVNEQFF
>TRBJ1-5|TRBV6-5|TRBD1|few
TGTGCCAGCAGTGGGGGACAGGGGTTCGATGAGCCCCAGCATTTT
CASSGGQGFDEPQHF
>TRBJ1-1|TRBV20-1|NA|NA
TGCAGTGCTATCCGGGTCTTTGGGGGGACTGAAGCTTTCTTT
CSAIRVFGGTEAFF
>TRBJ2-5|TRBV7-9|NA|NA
TGTGCCAGCAGCGGATACAGGGACCAAGAGACCCAGTACTTC
CASSGYRDQETQYF